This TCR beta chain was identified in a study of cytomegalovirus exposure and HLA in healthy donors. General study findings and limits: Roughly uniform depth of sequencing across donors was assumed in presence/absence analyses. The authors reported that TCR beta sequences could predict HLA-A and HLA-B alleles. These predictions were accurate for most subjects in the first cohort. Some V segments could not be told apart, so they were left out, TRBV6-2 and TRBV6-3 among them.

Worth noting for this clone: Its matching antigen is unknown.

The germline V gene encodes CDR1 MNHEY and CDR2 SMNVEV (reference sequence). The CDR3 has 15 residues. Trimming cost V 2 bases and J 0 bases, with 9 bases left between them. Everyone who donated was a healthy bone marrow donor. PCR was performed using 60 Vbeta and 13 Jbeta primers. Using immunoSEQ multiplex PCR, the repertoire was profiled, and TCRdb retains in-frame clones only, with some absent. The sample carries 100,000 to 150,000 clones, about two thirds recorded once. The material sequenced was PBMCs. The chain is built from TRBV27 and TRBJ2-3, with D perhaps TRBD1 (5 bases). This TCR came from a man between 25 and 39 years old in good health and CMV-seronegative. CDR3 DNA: TGTGCCAGCAGTTTAAAGGGGCCTAGCACAGATACGCAGTATTTT. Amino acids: CASSLKGPSTDTQYF.